There are a few counts of the clone carrying this T cell receptor (beta chain). The antigen is unknown. The sample belongs to a study of T cell repertoires in urothelial bladder cancer. Study-level results: Infiltrating lymphocytes: median around 2% in carcinoma versus 10% to 15% in benign specimens. Urothelial carcinoma specimens: median roughly 5,000 T cells versus 25,872 in benign.

V was cut by 6 bases and J by 3 bases, with 12 bases left in between. There are 13 residues in the CDR3. CDR1 is LNHDA, CDR2 SQIVND, per germline (reference sequence). Profiled with immunoSEQ multiplex PCR; TCRdb holds only in-frame clones, not every one. This sample has over 10,000 clones, with 55% to 80% found just once. The genes are TRBV19 and TRBJ2-7, with D unresolved. This TCR was sampled from a human donor with urothelial carcinoma. The sample taken for sequencing was tumor-infiltrating cells from bladder cancer. The CDR3 reads CASSQYGIYEQYF. In DNA form, the CDR3 reads TGTGCCAGTAGCCAATATGGGATCTACGAGCAGTACTTC.